The T cell receptor (beta chain) described here comes from a study of T cell clonotyping in hematopoietic cell transplantation. Remarks on this clone: Its antigen is not known.

General study results and limits: Without cell sorting, CD4 versus CD8 contributions remain unresolved. Pathologically expanded recipient clonotypes increased progressively from day 30 to day 180 as diversity fell.

The CDR3 has 15 residues. With V trimmed by 6 bases and J by 2 bases, 7 bases remained unmatched. Germline CDR1 SGHTS, CDR2 YDEGEE. Clones were sequenced by immunoSEQ multiplex PCR, and TCRdb holds only the in-frame ones, with some missing. The table has approximately 41,000 clones, 95% seen once. The sample was peripheral blood mononuclear cells. The chain uses TRBV5-8 and TRBJ2-3; 9 nucleotides agree with TRBD1. The sequence was obtained from a man aged 25 to 40 in good health. Some clones in this sample may be carry-over from other donors' samples. CDR3 sequence reads: CASTARDRVTDTQYF. The CDR3 nucleotides read TGTGCCAGCACGGCACGGGACAGGGTCACAGATACGCAGTATTTT.